This is a list of T cell receptor beta chains from one sample in a study of cytomegalovirus exposure and HLA in healthy donors. Generated by immunoSEQ multiplex PCR, the TCRdb table keeps only in-frame clones and is missing some. The sample has roughly 80,000 clones; approximately 84% are singletons. What was sequenced was PBMCs. These receptor sequences come from a woman aged 50 to 60 in good health and CMV-seronegative. The CDR3 runs from the conserved cysteine through the conserved F or W. The D gene is left open where the match is weak. Expanded clones get a size class; other rows say once, few or many, or leave the size out.

v_gene: TRBV5-5; abundance: NA; d_gene: NA; j_gene: TRBJ1-1; CDR3aa: CASSLSSTRGYTEAFF; CDR3nt: TGTGCCAGCAGCCTGAGCAGCACTAGGGGGTACACTGAAGCTTTCTTT
v_gene: TRBV4-1; abundance: NA; d_gene: NA; j_gene: TRBJ1-4; CDR3aa: CASSQAGQINEKLFF; CDR3nt: TGCGCCAGCAGCCAAGCAGGACAGATTAATGAAAAACTGTTTTTT
v_gene: TRBV27; abundance: NA; d_gene: NA; j_gene: TRBJ1-6; CDR3aa: CASSTEGGSPLHF; CDR3nt: TGTGCCAGCAGTACCGAGGGAGGTTCACCCCTCCACTTT
v_gene: TRBV6-5; abundance: NA; d_gene: NA; j_gene: TRBJ2-3; CDR3aa: CASSSARADTQYF; CDR3nt: TGTGCCAGCAGCTCGGCACGGGCAGATACGCAGTATTTT
v_gene: TRBV5-1; abundance: NA; d_gene: NA; j_gene: TRBJ1-1; CDR3aa: CASSELGTKNTEAFF; CDR3nt: TGCGCCAGCAGTGAGTTGGGCACCAAGAACACTGAAGCTTTCTTT
v_gene: TRBV5-5; abundance: NA; d_gene: NA; j_gene: TRBJ2-3; CDR3aa: CASSPEGVSTDTQYF; CDR3nt: TGTGCCAGCAGCCCCGAGGGGGTTAGCACAGATACGCAGTATTTT
v_gene: TRBV7-2; abundance: NA; d_gene: TRBD2; j_gene: TRBJ2-1; CDR3aa: CASSLGRGGLGEQFF; CDR3nt: TGTGCCAGCAGCTTAGGGCGGGGGGGCCTGGGAGAGCAGTTCTTC
v_gene: TRBV5-1; abundance: NA; d_gene: NA; j_gene: TRBJ2-5; CDR3aa: CASSTPGRQETQYF; CDR3nt: TGCGCCAGCAGTACCCCGGGAAGACAAGAGACCCAGTACTTC
v_gene: TRBV4-2; abundance: NA; d_gene: TRBD1; j_gene: TRBJ2-7; CDR3aa: CASSQGQGDYEQYF; CDR3nt: TGTGCCAGCAGCCAAGGACAGGGGGACTACGAGCAGTACTTC
v_gene: TRBV5-1; abundance: NA; d_gene: NA; j_gene: TRBJ2-1; CDR3aa: CASTPGPFGDEQFF; CDR3nt: TGCGCCAGCACCCCAGGGCCCTTTGGGGATGAGCAGTTCTTC
v_gene: TRBV6-6; abundance: NA; d_gene: NA; j_gene: TRBJ1-5; CDR3aa: CASRLQGRNQPQHF; CDR3nt: TGTGCCAGCAGATTACAGGGAAGGAATCAGCCCCAGCATTTT
v_gene: TRBV19; abundance: NA; d_gene: TRBD1; j_gene: TRBJ2-7; CDR3aa: CASSTRQGAGYEQYF; CDR3nt: TGTGCCAGTAGTACCCGACAGGGGGCCGGCTACGAGCAGTACTTC
v_gene: TRBV21-1; abundance: NA; d_gene: NA; j_gene: TRBJ1-6; CDR3aa: CASSRGTARGRPYNSPLHF; CDR3nt: TGTGCCAGCAGCAGAGGGACTGCCAGGGGGCGCCCCTATAATTCACCCCTCCACTTT
v_gene: TRBV7-4; abundance: few; d_gene: NA; j_gene: TRBJ1-3; CDR3aa: CASSLGGGHSGNTIYF; CDR3nt: TGTGCCAGCAGCTTAGGGGGGGGCCACTCTGGAAACACCATATATTTT
v_gene: TRBV6-6; abundance: once; d_gene: NA; j_gene: TRBJ2-1; CDR3aa: CASSYSSPNEQFF; CDR3nt: TGTGCCAGCAGTTACTCCTCCCCCAATGAGCAGTTCTTC
v_gene: TRBV27; abundance: NA; d_gene: NA; j_gene: TRBJ1-1; CDR3aa: CASSFSGVGTEAFF; CDR3nt: TGTGCCAGCAGTTTCTCAGGGGTGGGCACTGAAGCTTTCTTT
v_gene: TRBV4-3; abundance: NA; d_gene: TRBD2; j_gene: TRBJ2-1; CDR3aa: CASSQGAGSLNEQFF; CDR3nt: TGCGCCAGCAGCCAAGGAGCGGGGAGCCTCAATGAGCAGTTCTTC
v_gene: TRBV4-1; abundance: NA; d_gene: TRBD2; j_gene: TRBJ2-3; CDR3aa: CASSQDEASGGARDTQYF; CDR3nt: TGCGCCAGCAGCCAAGATGAGGCTAGCGGGGGGGCTAGGGATACGCAGTATTTT
v_gene: TRBV2; abundance: NA; d_gene: NA; j_gene: TRBJ2-3; CDR3aa: CASSDMGSADTQYF; CDR3nt: TGTGCCAGCAGTGATATGGGTAGCGCAGATACGCAGTATTTT
v_gene: TRBV7-9; abundance: NA; d_gene: NA; j_gene: TRBJ1-6; CDR3aa: CASSNDSFNSPLHF; CDR3nt: TGTGCCAGCAGCAATGACAGTTTTAATTCACCCCTCCACTTT
v_gene: TRBV27; abundance: NA; d_gene: TRBD2; j_gene: TRBJ2-2; CDR3aa: CASSLSGTGGVGELFF; CDR3nt: TGTGCCAGCAGTTTATCGGGAACGGGAGGGGTCGGGGAGCTGTTTTTT
v_gene: TRBV7-9; abundance: NA; d_gene: NA; j_gene: TRBJ2-5; CDR3aa: CASSSARDQYF; CDR3nt: TGTGCCAGCAGCTCAGCCAGGGACCAGTACTTC
v_gene: TRBV6-5; abundance: NA; d_gene: TRBD1; j_gene: TRBJ1-5; CDR3aa: CASSKQGAQPQHF; CDR3nt: TGTGCCAGCAGTAAACAGGGGGCTCAGCCCCAGCATTTT
v_gene: TRBV28; abundance: NA; d_gene: NA; j_gene: TRBJ2-7; CDR3aa: CASRPPGVRKRKESYEQYF; CDR3nt: TGTGCCAGCAGACCGCCAGGGGTAAGAAAGAGAAAAGAGTCCTACGAGCAGTACTTC
v_gene: TRBV9; abundance: once; d_gene: TRBD2; j_gene: TRBJ2-2; CDR3aa: CASSALTSGGGTGELFF; CDR3nt: TGTGCCAGCAGCGCCCTGACTAGCGGGGGGGGCACCGGGGAGCTGTTTTTT
v_gene: TRBV5-6; abundance: NA; d_gene: NA; j_gene: TRBJ2-2; CDR3aa: CASSLGRMNTGELFF; CDR3nt: TGTGCCAGCAGCTTGGGCAGGATGAACACCGGGGAGCTGTTTTTT
v_gene: TRBV27; abundance: NA; d_gene: NA; j_gene: TRBJ1-3; CDR3aa: CASSLRPPGRGGNTIYF; CDR3nt: TGTGCCAGCAGTTTAAGGCCCCCGGGGCGGGGGGGAAACACCATATATTTT
v_gene: TRBV19; abundance: NA; d_gene: TRBD1; j_gene: TRBJ2-7; CDR3aa: CASSMVEGQSYEQYF; CDR3nt: TGTGCCAGTAGTATGGTTGAGGGACAGTCCTACGAGCAGTACTTC
v_gene: TRBV11-3; abundance: few; d_gene: TRBD2; j_gene: TRBJ2-1; CDR3aa: CASSPSGNSNNEQFF; CDR3nt: TGTGCCAGCAGCCCGAGCGGGAACTCCAACAATGAGCAGTTCTTC
v_gene: TRBV28; abundance: NA; d_gene: TRBD2; j_gene: TRBJ2-1; CDR3aa: CASSFRRGNEQFF; CDR3nt: TGTGCCAGCAGTTTTAGGCGGGGGAATGAGCAGTTCTTC
v_gene: TRBV5-4; abundance: NA; d_gene: NA; j_gene: TRBJ2-3; CDR3aa: CASSLDYASPVGTDTQYF; CDR3nt: TGTGCCAGCAGCTTGGATTACGCTAGCCCCGTTGGCACAGATACGCAGTATTTT
v_gene: TRBV2; abundance: NA; d_gene: NA; j_gene: TRBJ2-5; CDR3aa: CARQKTKETQYF; CDR3nt: TGTGCCAGACAGAAGACCAAAGAGACCCAGTACTTC
v_gene: TRBV9; abundance: NA; d_gene: NA; j_gene: TRBJ1-1; CDR3aa: CASSPYDTFHIGNTEAFF; CDR3nt: TGTGCCAGCAGCCCATACGACACCTTTCACATAGGGAACACTGAAGCTTTCTTT
v_gene: TRBV5-8; abundance: NA; d_gene: TRBD1; j_gene: TRBJ2-5; CDR3aa: CASSLDRGQETQYF; CDR3nt: TGTGCCAGCAGCTTGGACAGGGGCCAAGAGACCCAGTACTTC
v_gene: TRBV2; abundance: once; d_gene: NA; j_gene: TRBJ2-1; CDR3aa: CASSSEFTYNEQFF; CDR3nt: TGTGCCAGCTCTAGTGAATTCACTTACAATGAGCAGTTCTTC
v_gene: TRBV27; abundance: NA; d_gene: TRBD1; j_gene: TRBJ1-2; CDR3aa: CASSYRDRGPYGYTF; CDR3nt: TGTGCCAGCAGTTACCGGGACAGGGGACCCTATGGCTACACCTTC
v_gene: TRBV7-9; abundance: NA; d_gene: NA; j_gene: TRBJ1-4; CDR3aa: CASSSPYGTTNEKLFF; CDR3nt: TGTGCCAGCAGCTCGCCGTACGGGACAACTAATGAAAAACTGTTTTTT
v_gene: TRBV4-1; abundance: NA; d_gene: NA; j_gene: TRBJ1-5; CDR3aa: CASSQDEYSNQPQHF; CDR3nt: TGCGCCAGCAGCCAAGATGAGTATAGCAATCAGCCCCAGCATTTT
v_gene: TRBV6-5; abundance: NA; d_gene: NA; j_gene: TRBJ1-2; CDR3aa: CASRREGRGNYGYTF; CDR3nt: TGTGCCAGCAGGAGAGAGGGAAGAGGGAACTATGGCTACACCTTC
v_gene: TRBV4-1; abundance: once; d_gene: NA; j_gene: TRBJ2-7; CDR3aa: CASSHSGADYEQYF; CDR3nt: TGCGCCAGCAGCCACTCTGGGGCAGATTACGAGCAGTACTTC
v_gene: TRBV4-2; abundance: NA; d_gene: NA; j_gene: TRBJ2-3; CDR3aa: CASSQDQGTDTQYF; CDR3nt: TGTGCCAGCAGCCAAGATCAGGGAACAGATACGCAGTATTTT
v_gene: TRBV5-4; abundance: NA; d_gene: TRBD1; j_gene: TRBJ2-5; CDR3aa: CASSVSGTGGFQTQYF; CDR3nt: TGTGCCAGCAGCGTATCCGGGACAGGGGGCTTCCAGACCCAGTACTTC
v_gene: TRBV10-3; abundance: few; d_gene: NA; j_gene: TRBJ1-1; CDR3aa: CAISGTRLVKAAEAFF; CDR3nt: TGTGCCATCAGTGGAACCCGTTTGGTCAAAGCGGCTGAAGCTTTCTTT
v_gene: TRBV5-8; abundance: NA; d_gene: TRBD2; j_gene: TRBJ2-3; CDR3aa: CASGGDSGTDTQYF; CDR3nt: TGTGCCAGTGGGGGGGATTCGGGCACAGATACGCAGTATTTT
v_gene: TRBV6-5; abundance: NA; d_gene: TRBD1; j_gene: TRBJ1-4; CDR3aa: CATGQGEKLFF; CDR3nt: TGTGCCACGGGACAGGGGGAAAAACTGTTTTTT